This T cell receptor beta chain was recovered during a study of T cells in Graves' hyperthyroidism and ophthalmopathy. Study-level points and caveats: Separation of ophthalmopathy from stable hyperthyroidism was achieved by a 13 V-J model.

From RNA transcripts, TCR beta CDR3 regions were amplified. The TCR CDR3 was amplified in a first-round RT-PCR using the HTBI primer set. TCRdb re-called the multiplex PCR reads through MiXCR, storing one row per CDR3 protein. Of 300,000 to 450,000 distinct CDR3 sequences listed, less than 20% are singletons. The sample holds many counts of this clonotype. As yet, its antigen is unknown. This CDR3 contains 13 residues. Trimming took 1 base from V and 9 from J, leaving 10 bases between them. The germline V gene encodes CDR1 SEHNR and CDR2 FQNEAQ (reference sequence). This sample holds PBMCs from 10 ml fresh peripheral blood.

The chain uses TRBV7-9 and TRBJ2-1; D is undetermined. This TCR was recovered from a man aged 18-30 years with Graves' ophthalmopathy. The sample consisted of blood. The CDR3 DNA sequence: TGTGCCAGCAGCTTAGATTCCAGGAGTGAGCAGTTCTTC. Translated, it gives CASSLDSRSEQFF.